What follows describes a single T cell receptor beta chain. Antigen: not known. The data belong to a study of T cells after posttransplantation cyclophosphamide. This CDR3 region has 14 residues. Germline V lookup: CDR1 SGHDT, CDR2 YYEEEE. Trimming stripped 4 bases from V and 0 bases from J, with 9 bases between. Here immunoSEQ multiplex PCR was the method, and the copy in TCRdb shows in-frame clones only, minus some. The data hold approximately 45,000 clones, with 90% observed a single time. Busulfan-fludarabine conditioning, marrow transplant, and cyclophosphamide on days +3 and +4 were administered. Findings and caveats of the study: Donor-recipient repertoire similarity was low at 1-2 months, rising over year one. Tissue-infiltrating T cells from skin or gut overlapped little with blood T cells. After PTCy, TRB diversity resembled that of CNI/methotrexate controls.

The V call is TRBV5-6, the J call TRBJ2-3; maybe TRBD1 (6 bases). This specimen consisted of PBMCs, obtained roughly 59 days after allogeneic stem cell transplant with posttransplant cyclophosphamide. This clonotype originated in a male patient between 55 and 70 years old who received an allogeneic stem cell transplant from a related donor and was CMV-positive. Some T cells may possibly be graft donor cells. The CDR3 protein is CASSLGGSTDTQYF. DNA of the CDR3: TGTGCCAGCAGCCTAGGGGGTAGCACAGATACGCAGTATTTT.